Included here is one TCR beta chain sequence, with context. There are 15 residues in the CDR3. Trimming removed 5 bases at V and 3 bases at J, with 17 bases between. Germline lookup yields CDR1 MNHEY and CDR2 SVGAGI. With random hexamers, roughly 0.45 to 1 ug RNA was reverse transcribed. Amplification of TCR beta CDR3 spanned 54 Vbeta and 13 Jbeta via immunoSEQ multiplex PCR. TCRdb reprocessed the immunoSEQ multiplex PCR reads via MiXCR and lists one record per CDR3 protein. This sample has about 280,000 distinct CDR3 sequences, with approximately 85% found just once. The sample is drawn from a study of CD8 T cells in Susac syndrome. TCR beta sequencing was performed on blood CD8+ and CD4+ T cells.

Source material: CD8+ T cells from PBMCs. V gene TRBV6-5 combines with J gene TRBJ2-7; D is unclear. The TCR sequence derives from a human donor with multiple sclerosis. The CDR3 loop is CASSGPGKRIYEQYF. The CDR3, as DNA: TGTGCCAGCAGTGGCCCTGGTAAGCGCATCTACGAGCAGTACTTC.